This TCR beta chain came from a study of T-cell reconstitution after alpha-beta-depleted transplantation in children. Unique molecular identifiers were incorporated into the prepared TCRbeta library. TCRdb re-called the PCR reads through MiXCR, storing one row per CDR3 protein. This table holds around 600,000 distinct CDR3 sequences, roughly a tenth found once. This clonotype was detected only a few times. Germline V gene lookup returns CDR1 MRHNA and CDR2 SNTAGT. The CDR3 sequence is 19 residues long. Trimming at V came to 8 bases and at J to 1 base, leaving 14 bases not matched to a gene. The specimen was PBMCs from the stem cell graft donor, collected from the stem cell graft. The sequence was collected from a human donor who donated a stem cell graft to a child with acute myeloid leukemia. The gene calls are TRBV6-4 and TRBJ1-6; TRBD1 aligns across 10 bases. The DNA for the CDR3 is TGTGCCAGCGGGGTCCGGGACAGGGGTCGGAGTTCCTATAATTCACCCCTCCACTTT. It codes for CASGVRDRGRSSYNSPLHF.